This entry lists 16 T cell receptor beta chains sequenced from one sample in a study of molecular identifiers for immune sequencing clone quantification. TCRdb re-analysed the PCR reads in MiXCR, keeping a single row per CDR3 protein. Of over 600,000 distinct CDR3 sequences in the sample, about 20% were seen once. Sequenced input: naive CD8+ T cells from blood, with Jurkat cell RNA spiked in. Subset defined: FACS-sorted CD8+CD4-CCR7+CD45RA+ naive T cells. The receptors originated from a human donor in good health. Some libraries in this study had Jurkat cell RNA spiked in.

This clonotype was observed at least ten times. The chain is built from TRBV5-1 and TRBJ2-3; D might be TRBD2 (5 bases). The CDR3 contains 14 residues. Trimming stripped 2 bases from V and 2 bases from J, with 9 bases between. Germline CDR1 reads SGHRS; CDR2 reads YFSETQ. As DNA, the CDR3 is TGCGCCAGCAGCTTCAGCGGATTCACAGATACGCAGTATTTT. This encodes CASSFSGFTDTQYF.

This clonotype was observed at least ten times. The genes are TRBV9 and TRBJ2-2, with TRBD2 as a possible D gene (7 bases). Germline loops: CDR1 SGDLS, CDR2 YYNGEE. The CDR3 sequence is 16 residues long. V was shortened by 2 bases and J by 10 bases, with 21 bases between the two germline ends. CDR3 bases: TGTGCCAGCAGCGTCGGCGGGGGCTGGCTTGTGGAGGAGCTGTTTTTT. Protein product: CASSVGGGWLVEELFF.

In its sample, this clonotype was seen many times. CDR3 DNA: TGTGCCAGCAGCCAGGGACACTACTCCTACGAGCAGTACTTC. Protein product: CASSQGHYSYEQYF. The chain carries TRBV5-6 and TRBJ2-7; a possible D gene is TRBD1 (6 bases). V shed 4 bases and J shed 0 bases, with 11 bases lying between them. This CDR3 is 14 amino acids long. CDR1 is SGHDT and CDR2 is YYEEEE in the germline V gene. Full variable domain (missing parts from reference TRBV5-6 and TRBJ2-7): DAGVTQSPTHLIKTRGQQVTLRCSPKSGHDTVSWYQQALGQGPQFIFQYYEEEERQRGNFPDRFSGHQFPNYSSELNVNALLLGDSALYLCASSQGHYSYEQYFGPGTRLTVT.

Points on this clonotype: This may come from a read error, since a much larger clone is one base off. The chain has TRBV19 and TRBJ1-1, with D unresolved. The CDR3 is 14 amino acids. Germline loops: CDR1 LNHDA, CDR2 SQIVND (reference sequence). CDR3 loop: CACRSFQPNTEAFF. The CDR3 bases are TGTGCCTGTAGGTCCTTTCAACCGAACACTGAAGCTTTCTTT.

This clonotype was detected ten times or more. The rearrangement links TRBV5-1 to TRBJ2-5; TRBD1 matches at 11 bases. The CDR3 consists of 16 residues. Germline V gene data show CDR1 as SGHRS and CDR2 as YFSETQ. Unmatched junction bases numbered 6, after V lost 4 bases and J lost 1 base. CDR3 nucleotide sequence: TGCGCCAGCAGCCTACCTGGGACAGGGGGCCAAGAGACCCAGTACTTC. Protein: CASSLPGTGGQETQYF.

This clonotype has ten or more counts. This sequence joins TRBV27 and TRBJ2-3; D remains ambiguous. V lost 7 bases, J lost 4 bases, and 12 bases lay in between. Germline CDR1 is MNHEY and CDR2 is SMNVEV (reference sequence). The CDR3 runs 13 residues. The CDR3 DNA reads TGTGCCAGCAAAAAGCGTGAGTCAGATACGCAGTATTTT. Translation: CASKKRESDTQYF.

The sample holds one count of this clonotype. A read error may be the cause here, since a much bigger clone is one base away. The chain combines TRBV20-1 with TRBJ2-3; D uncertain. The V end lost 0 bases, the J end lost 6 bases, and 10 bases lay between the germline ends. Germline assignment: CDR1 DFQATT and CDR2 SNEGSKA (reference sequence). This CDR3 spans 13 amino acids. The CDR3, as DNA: TGCAGTGCTAGAGATCTCGGATCCGATACGCAGTATTTT. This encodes CSARDLGSDTQYF.

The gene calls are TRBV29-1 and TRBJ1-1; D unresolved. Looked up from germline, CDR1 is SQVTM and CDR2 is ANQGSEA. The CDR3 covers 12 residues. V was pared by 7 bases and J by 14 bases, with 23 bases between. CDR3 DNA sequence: TGCAGCGCCTTAACACAGAACACTGGAGCCTTCTTT. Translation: CSALTQNTGAFF. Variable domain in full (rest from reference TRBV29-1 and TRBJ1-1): SAVISQKPSRDICQRGTSLTIQCQVDSQVTMMFWYRQQPGQSLTLIATANQGSEATYESGFVIDKFPISRPNLTFSTLTVSNMSPEDSSIYLCSALTQNTGAFFGQGTRLTVV.

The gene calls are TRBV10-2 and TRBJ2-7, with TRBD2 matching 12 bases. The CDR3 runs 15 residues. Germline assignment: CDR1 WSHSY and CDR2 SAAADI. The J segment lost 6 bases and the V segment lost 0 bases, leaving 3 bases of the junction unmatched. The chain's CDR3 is CASSESLAGGGEQYF. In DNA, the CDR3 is TGCGCCAGCAGTGAGTCGCTAGCGGGAGGGGGCGAGCAGTACTTC.

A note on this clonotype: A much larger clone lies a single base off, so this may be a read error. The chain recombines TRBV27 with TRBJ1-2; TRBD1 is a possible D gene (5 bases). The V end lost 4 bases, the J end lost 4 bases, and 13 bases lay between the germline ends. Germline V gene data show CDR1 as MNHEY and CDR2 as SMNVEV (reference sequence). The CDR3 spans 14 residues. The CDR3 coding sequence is TGTGCCAGCAGTTCGGTGGGGGGGTCCTATGGCTACACCTTC. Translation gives CASSSVGGSYGYTF.

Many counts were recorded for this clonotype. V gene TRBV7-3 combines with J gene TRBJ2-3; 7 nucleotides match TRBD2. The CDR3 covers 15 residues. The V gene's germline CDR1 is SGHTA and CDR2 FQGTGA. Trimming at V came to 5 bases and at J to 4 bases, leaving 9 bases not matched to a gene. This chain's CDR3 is CASSPSGTEADTQYF. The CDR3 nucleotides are TGTGCCAGCAGCCCAAGCGGGACGGAGGCAGATACGCAGTATTTT.

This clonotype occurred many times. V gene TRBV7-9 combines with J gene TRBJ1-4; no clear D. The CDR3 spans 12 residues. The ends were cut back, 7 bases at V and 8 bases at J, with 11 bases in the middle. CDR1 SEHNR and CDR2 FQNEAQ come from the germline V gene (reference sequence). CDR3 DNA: TGTGCCAGCACAGAAAGGGAGGAAAAACTGTTTTTT. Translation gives CASTEREEKLFF.

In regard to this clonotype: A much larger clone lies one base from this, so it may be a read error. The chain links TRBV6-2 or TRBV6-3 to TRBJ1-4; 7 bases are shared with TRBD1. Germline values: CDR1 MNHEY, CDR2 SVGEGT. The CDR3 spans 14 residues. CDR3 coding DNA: TGTGCCAGCGGACGGGACAGCTCTAATGAAAAACTGGTTTTT. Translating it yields CASGRDSSNEKLVF.

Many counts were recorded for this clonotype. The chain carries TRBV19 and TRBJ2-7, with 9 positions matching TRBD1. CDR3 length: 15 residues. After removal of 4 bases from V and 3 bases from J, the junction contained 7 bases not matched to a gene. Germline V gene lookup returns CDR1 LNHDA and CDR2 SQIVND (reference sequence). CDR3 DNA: TGTGCCAGTAGTACGGGGACAGGGCTCGGCTACGAGCAGTACTTC. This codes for CASSTGTGLGYEQYF.

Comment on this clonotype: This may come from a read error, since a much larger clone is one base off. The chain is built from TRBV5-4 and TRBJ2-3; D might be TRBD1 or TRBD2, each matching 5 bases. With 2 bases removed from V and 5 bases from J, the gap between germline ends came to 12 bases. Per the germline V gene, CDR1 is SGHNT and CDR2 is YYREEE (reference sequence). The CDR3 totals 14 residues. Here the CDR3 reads CASSFYRGVDTQYF. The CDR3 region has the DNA TGTGCCAGCAGCTTCTATAGGGGAGTAGATACGCAGTATTTT. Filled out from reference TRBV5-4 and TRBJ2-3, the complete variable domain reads ETGVTQSPTHLIKTRGQQVTLRCSSQSGHNTVSWYQQALGQGPQFIFQYYREEENGRGNFPPRFSGLQFPNYSSELNVNALELDDSALYLCASSFYRGVDTQYFGPGTRLTVL.

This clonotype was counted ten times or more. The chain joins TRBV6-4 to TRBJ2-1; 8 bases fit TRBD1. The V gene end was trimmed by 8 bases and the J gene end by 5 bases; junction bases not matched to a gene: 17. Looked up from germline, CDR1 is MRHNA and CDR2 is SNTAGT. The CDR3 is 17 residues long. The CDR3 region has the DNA TGTGCCAGCCTTATCCCGGGACAGGCGAAGTCAAACAATGAGCAGTTCTTC. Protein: CASLIPGQAKSNNEQFF.